This TCR beta chain derives from a study of response to subunit inactivated influenza vaccine (dated by TCRdb to the late 2010s). Describing the broader study: To follow how T cells responded to a trivalent subunit inactivated influenza vaccine, the researchers relied on deep quantitative profiling of the T cell receptor repertoire.

General findings and caveats noted by the study authors: According to the authors, only a limited number of new T cells may be recruited by each seasonal influenza vaccination.

V and J lose 0 bases and 2 bases, and a span of 10 bases separates them. The CDR3 measures 15 amino acids from cysteine to phenylalanine. Only CDR3 DNA remains: 45 bases, in frame from the first base. CDR1 and CDR2 are read off the germline V gene (reference sequence) as PRHDT and FYEKMQ. Notes on this clonotype: No antigen is known for it. Base-call qualities are not available, and no considerably larger clone is one nucleotide away.

Library construction relied on RT-PCR. The instrument was an Illumina HiSeq 2500. Clones were called with MiXCR by TCRdb after fastp trimmed the public reads at Q25, and only in-frame beta chains were retained. Every distinct CDR3 protein forms one entry, paired with its most common genes and DNA. For this sample the table gives 630,000 or so distinct CDR3 sequences, of which about a sixth were detected only once. Roughly 11% of the sample goes to the ten largest clones. The rearranged chain carries TRBV13 and TRBJ1-1; no D gene is confidently identified. The sequence came from a man aged 50-59 years who received an inactivated influenza vaccine. Donor details come from another sample of the same person, matched by shared clones. The source was PBMCs from blood, collected 12 days after vaccination. The CDR3: CASSLGPVSNTEAFF. The base sequence is TGTGCCAGCAGCTTAGGCCCTGTCAGCAACACTGAAGCTTTCTTT. Extended through the reference TRBV13 and TRBJ1-1 proteins, this CDR3 yields the full variable domain: AAGVIQSPRHLIKEKRETATLKCYPIPRHDTVYWYQQGPGQDPQFLISFYEKMQSDKGSIPDRFSAQQFSDYHSELNMSSLELGDSALYFCASSLGPVSNTEAFFGQGTRLTVV.